The 9 T cell receptor beta chains below were found in one sample sequenced in a study of cytomegalovirus exposure and HLA in healthy donors. A multiplex PCR was run with 60 Vbeta primers and 13 Jbeta primers. Data came from immunoSEQ multiplex PCR; TCRdb stores just in-frame clones and leaves some out. The sample has 120,000 to 150,000 clones; roughly three fifths are singletons. Sample: PBMCs. These receptors were taken from a male donor in good health and CMV-seronegative.

This clone was seen a handful of times. The chain links TRBV2 to TRBJ1-4; D remains ambiguous. CDR3 length equals 13 residues. From germline, CDR1 is SNHLY and CDR2 FYNNEI. Trimming removed 2 bases from V and 7 bases from J, with 8 bases in between. CDR3 DNA: TGTGCCAGCAGTGAACAGATGTCTGAAAAACTGTTTTTT. This codes for CASSEQMSEKLFF.

Points on this clone: An end of the junction differs from the germline gene, which may be a read error. The chain carries TRBV7-9 and TRBJ1-2, with a weak D call TRBD1 (6 bases). CDR1 is SEHNR and CDR2 is FQNEAQ in the germline V gene (reference sequence). The length of the CDR3 is 14 residues. CDR3 sequence: CSSSTGQFNYGYPF. For the CDR3, the DNA is TGTTCCAGCAGCACAGGACAGTTTAACTATGGCTACCCCTTC.

The chain is built from TRBV10-1 and TRBJ2-3, with 11 bases identical to TRBD2. The germline V gene has CDR1 WNHNN and CDR2 SYGVQD (reference sequence). This CDR3 is built from 18 residues. Trimming took 5 bases from V and 3 from J; bases not matched to a gene: 13. The chain's CDR3 is CASSLSSGGWLTTDTQYF. The CDR3 DNA reads TGCGCCAGCAGTCTTTCTAGCGGGGGGTGGCTAACAACAGATACGCAGTATTTT.

This clone has more than one count but fewer than ten. The chain combines TRBV5-4 with TRBJ1-2, with 7 bases identical to TRBD1. V lost 6 bases, J lost 4 bases, and 6 bases stayed unmatched. The CDR3 totals 13 residues. Germline V lookup: CDR1 SGHNT, CDR2 YYREEE (reference sequence). The CDR3 reads CASTWGQTYGYTF. The CDR3 DNA sequence: TGTGCCAGCACCTGGGGACAGACCTATGGCTACACCTTC.

J is TRBJ1-2 and V is TRBV29-1, with D perhaps matching TRBD1 (5 bases). V was clipped by 4 bases and J by 6 bases, with 6 bases between them. Germline V gene sequence: CDR1 SQVTM, CDR2 ANQGSEA. The CDR3 is 10 residues long. CDR3 amino acids: CSVVDNGYTF. DNA for the CDR3: TGCAGCGTTGTGGACAATGGCTACACCTTC.

V gene TRBV4-2 combines with J gene TRBJ2-5; tentative D call: TRBD2 (5 bases). The germline V and J ends were trimmed by 0 bases and 1 base, with 12 bases remaining between them. Germline CDR1 and CDR2: LGHNA and YNFKEQ. CDR3 length: 16 amino acids. The CDR3 DNA sequence: TGTGCCAGCAGCCAAGAGGAGCGGTGGTCCCAAGAGACCCAGTACTTC. This translates into CASSQEERWSQETQYF.

This chain links TRBV19 with TRBJ2-6; a weak D match, TRBD2 (5 bases). This CDR3 contains 17 residues. Germline V lookup: CDR1 LNHDA, CDR2 SQIVND (reference sequence). V lost 3 bases and J 0 bases, leaving 12 bases between the germline ends. The CDR3 loop is CASSILRGSSGANVLTF. CDR3 in DNA: TGTGCCAGTAGTATCCTTCGAGGGAGCTCTGGGGCCAACGTCCTGACTTTC. Filled out from reference TRBV19 and TRBJ2-6, the complete variable domain reads DGGITQSPKYLFRKEGQNVTLSCEQNLNHDAMYWYRQDPGQGLRLIYYSQIVNDFQKGDIAEGYSVSREKKESFPLTVTSAQKNPTAFYLCASSILRGSSGANVLTFGAGSRLTVL.

V is TRBV5-4 and J is TRBJ2-7, with D maybe TRBD1 (5 bases). Germline-derived CDR1 and CDR2 are SGHNT and YYREEE (reference sequence). This CDR3 spans 14 amino acids. V was shortened by 4 bases and J by 4 bases, with 15 bases between the two germline ends. CDR3 sequence (DNA): TGTGCCAGCAGCCCCACAGGCACCTCTTACGAGCAGTACTTC. Amino acid sequence: CASSPTGTSYEQYF. Looking up the rest from reference TRBV5-4 and TRBJ2-7 gives the full variable domain: ETGVTQSPTHLIKTRGQQVTLRCSSQSGHNTVSWYQQALGQGPQFIFQYYREEENGRGNFPPRFSGLQFPNYSSELNVNALELDDSALYLCASSPTGTSYEQYFGPGTRLTVT.

The chain carries TRBV6-5 and TRBJ2-1; D uncertain. V lost 4 bases to trimming and J lost 9 bases, with 10 bases between them. The CDR3 is 12 amino acids. The germline gives CDR1 MNHEY, CDR2 SVGAGI. CDR3 nucleotide sequence: TGTGCCAGCAGTTCCTACCGTAGTGAGCAGTTCTTC. This codes for CASSSYRSEQFF.